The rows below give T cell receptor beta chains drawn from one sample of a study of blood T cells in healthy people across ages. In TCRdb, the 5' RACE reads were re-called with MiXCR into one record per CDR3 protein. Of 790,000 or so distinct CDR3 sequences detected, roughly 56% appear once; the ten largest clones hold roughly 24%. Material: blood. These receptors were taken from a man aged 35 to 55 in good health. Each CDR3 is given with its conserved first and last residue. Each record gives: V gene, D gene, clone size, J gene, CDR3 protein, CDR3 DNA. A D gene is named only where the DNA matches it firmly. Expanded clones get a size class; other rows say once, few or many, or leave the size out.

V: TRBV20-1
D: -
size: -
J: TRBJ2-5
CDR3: CSARDHGNRGLHGETQYF
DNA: TGCAGTGCTAGAGATCATGGGAATCGGGGACTCCACGGAGAGACCCAGTACTTC

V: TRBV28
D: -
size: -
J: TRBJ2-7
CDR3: CAGTPDIYEQYF
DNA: TGTGCCGGCACCCCCGATATCTACGAGCAGTACTTC

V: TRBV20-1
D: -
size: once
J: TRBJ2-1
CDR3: CSASRGGGGSPSYNEQFF
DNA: TGCAGTGCTAGTCGAGGGGGCGGCGGGAGTCCCTCCTACAATGAGCAGTTCTTC

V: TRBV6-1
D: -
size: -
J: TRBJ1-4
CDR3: CASSGNGRTVGEKLFF
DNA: TGTGCCAGCAGCGGAAACGGAAGGACAGTGGGGGAAAAACTGTTTTTT

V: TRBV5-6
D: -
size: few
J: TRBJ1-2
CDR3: CASSMGAEYGYTF
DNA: TGTGCCAGCAGCATGGGGGCAGAGTATGGCTACACCTTC

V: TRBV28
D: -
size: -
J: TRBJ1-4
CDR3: CASTGSLWVLFF
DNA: TGTGCCAGCACAGGTTCCTTATGGGTTCTGTTTTTT

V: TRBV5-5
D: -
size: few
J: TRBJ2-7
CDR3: CASSFGPLNRDEQYF
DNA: TGTGCCAGCAGCTTCGGACCTCTAAACCGCGATGAGCAGTACTTC

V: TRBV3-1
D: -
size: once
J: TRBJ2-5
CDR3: CASSQSINSVETQYF
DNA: TGTGCCAGCAGCCAATCTATAAATTCGGTGGAGACCCAGTACTTC

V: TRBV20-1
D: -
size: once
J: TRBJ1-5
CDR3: CGAREGNQPQHF
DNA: TGCGGTGCCAGGGAGGGCAATCAGCCCCAGCATTTT

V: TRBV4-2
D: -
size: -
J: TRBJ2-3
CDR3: CASSQVTTDTQYF
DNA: TGTGCCAGCAGCCAAGTTACCACAGATACGCAGTATTTT

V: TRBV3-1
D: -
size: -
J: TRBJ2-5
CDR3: CASSQVNVGTWQETQYF
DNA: TGTGCCAGCAGCCAAGTTAACGTAGGGACGTGGCAAGAGACCCAGTACTTC

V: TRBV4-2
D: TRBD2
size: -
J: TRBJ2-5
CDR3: CASSQDPSGGGQETQYF
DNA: TGTGCCAGCAGCCAAGATCCTAGCGGGGGGGGCCAAGAGACCCAGTACTTC

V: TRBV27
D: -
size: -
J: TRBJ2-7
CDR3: CASSVPTGYPYEQYF
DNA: TGTGCCAGCAGTGTCCCCACAGGGTATCCCTACGAGCAGTACTTC

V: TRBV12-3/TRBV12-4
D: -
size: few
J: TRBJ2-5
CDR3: CASSFVTAFQETQYF
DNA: TGTGCCAGCAGTTTTGTGACAGCGTTTCAAGAGACCCAGTACTTC

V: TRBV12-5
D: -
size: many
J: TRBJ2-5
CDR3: CASGTGRLGEETQYF
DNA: TGTGCTAGTGGTACTGGCCGCCTCGGGGAAGAGACCCAGTACTTC

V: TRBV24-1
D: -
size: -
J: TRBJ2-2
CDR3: CAASDVYDTGELFF
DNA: TGTGCCGCCAGTGATGTCTACGACACCGGGGAGCTGTTTTTT

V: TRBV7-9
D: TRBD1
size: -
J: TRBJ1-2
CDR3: CASSLDRGRRYGYTF
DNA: TGTGCCAGCAGCTTAGACAGGGGGCGACGCTATGGCTACACCTTC

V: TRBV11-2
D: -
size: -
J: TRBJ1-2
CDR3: CASSFQSFNYGYTF
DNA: TGTGCCAGCAGCTTTCAGAGCTTTAACTATGGCTACACCTTC

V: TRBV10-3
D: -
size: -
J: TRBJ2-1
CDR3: CAISEPTKGSPGEQFF
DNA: TGTGCCATCAGTGAGCCAACCAAAGGGTCACCCGGTGAGCAGTTCTTC

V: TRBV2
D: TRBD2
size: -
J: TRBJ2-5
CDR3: CASTYGLAGGQYF
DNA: TGTGCCAGCACTTACGGACTAGCGGGAGGGCAGTACTTC

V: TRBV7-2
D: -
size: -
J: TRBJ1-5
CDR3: CASSTRGKQPQHF
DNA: TGTGCCAGCAGCACCAGAGGGAAGCAGCCCCAGCATTTT

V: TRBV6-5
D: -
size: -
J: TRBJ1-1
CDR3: CASSFTGHTNTEAFF
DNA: TGTGCCAGCAGTTTCACTGGACACACGAACACTGAAGCTTTCTTT

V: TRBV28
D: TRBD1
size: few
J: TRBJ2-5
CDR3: CASRWDSEETQYF
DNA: TGTGCCAGCAGATGGGACAGCGAAGAGACCCAGTACTTC

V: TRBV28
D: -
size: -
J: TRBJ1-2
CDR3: CASSSTGGYTF
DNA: TGTGCCAGCAGTTCTACAGGGGGCTACACCTTC

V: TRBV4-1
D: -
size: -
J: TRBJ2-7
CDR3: CASSHPPGSPDEQYF
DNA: TGCGCCAGCAGCCACCCCCCCGGGAGTCCGGACGAGCAGTACTTC

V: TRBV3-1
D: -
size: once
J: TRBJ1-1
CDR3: CASSPLTWRTTEAFF
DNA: TGTGCCAGCAGCCCCCTAACATGGAGAACCACTGAAGCTTTCTTT

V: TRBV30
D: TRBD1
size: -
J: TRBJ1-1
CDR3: CAGRRQGEAFF
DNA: TGTGCCGGGAGAAGACAGGGAGAAGCTTTCTTT

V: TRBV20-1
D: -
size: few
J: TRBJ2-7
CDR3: CSASRVPEQYF
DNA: TGCAGTGCTAGTCGGGTCCCCGAGCAGTACTTC

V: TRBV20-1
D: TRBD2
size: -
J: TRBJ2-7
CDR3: CSARQTSVDYEQYF
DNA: TGCAGTGCTAGACAGACTAGCGTGGACTACGAGCAGTACTTC